This TCR beta chain was obtained from a study of T cell repertoires in cytomegalovirus infection (dated by TCRdb to between 2018 and 2020). For the wider study: Donor HLA type was relevant to the analysis, as public TCR beta signatures indicated carriage of CMV infection together with the matching HLA type. General study outcomes and caveats: Carriers of CMV infection plus the relevant HLA type were discriminated by the cumulative frequency of public TCR beta family members in the study cohort and in an independent roughly 370-donor cohort. The ex vivo response was dominated by HLA-C-restricted CMV-specific TCR beta clonotypes, which also provided the single most frequent clonotype in two of eight donors.

The CDR3 contains 17 residues, cysteine and phenylalanine counted. Only the CDR3 DNA is retained, 51 bases long and in frame from the first base. V is trimmed back by 7 bases and J by 0 bases, and the junction contains 9 bases that no gene match accounts for. CDR1 and CDR2, per the germline V gene, are LGHNT and FRNRAP. Turning to this clonotype: It has no known antigen specificity. Within one base of it there is no much larger clone, and no base qualities were kept.

The instrument was an Illumina HiSeq 1500. TCRdb itself trimmed the public reads at Q25 with fastp, ran MiXCR and retained productive beta chains. When rows share a CDR3 protein, they turn into one entry using the most common DNA and genes. Across this sample there are roughly 180,000 distinct CDR3 sequences, with about a sixth seen only once. 20% to 25% of the sample goes to the ten largest clones. Recombination linked TRBV12-5 to TRBJ2-6; TRBD1 agrees with 7 junctional bases. Sequencing was carried out using CD8+ T cells from PBMCs. The receptor comes from a human donor in good health (CMV status not recorded). Some clones in this sample may be carry-over from other donors' samples. The CDR3 has the sequence CASANFQGDSGANVLTF. Read as DNA, the sequence is TGTGCTAGTGCCAACTTTCAGGGGGACTCTGGGGCCAACGTCCTGACTTTC. Beyond the CDR3, the reference TRBV12-5 and TRBJ2-6 genes provide the residues; the full variable domain reads: DARVTQTPRHKVTEMGQEVTMRCQPILGHNTVFWYRQTMMQGLELLAYFRNRAPLDDSGMPKDRFSAEMPDATLATLKIQPSEPRDSAVYFCASANFQGDSGANVLTFGAGSRLTVL.